This entry concerns a single TCR beta chain. Its cognate antigen is unknown. The data were obtained in a study of T cell responses to AZD1222 COVID-19 vaccine. The CDR3 has 14 residues. The ends lost 3 bases at V and 2 bases at J; junction bases unmatched: 0. Germline values: CDR1 LNHDA, CDR2 SQIVND (reference sequence). TCRdb's table, derived via immunoSEQ multiplex PCR, lists solely in-frame clones and lacks some. The sample records roughly 150,000 clones, 91% being singletons. Study results and limitations: Possibly, clonal diversity was underestimated; donors were largely white British and included more females. A reported finding is that nearly half of spike-specific TCRs target unmutated variant regions. Only after the peak T cell response were repertoires sampled.

The rearrangement uses TRBV19 and TRBJ2-5; 10 nucleotides line up with TRBD2. This clonotype originated in an adult in good health. Here the sequenced sample was peripheral blood, taken on day 0 of AZD1222 vaccination. CDR3 bases: TGTGCCAGTAGTATGGGACTAGCGCAAGAGACCCAGTACTTC. Protein sequence: CASSMGLAQETQYF.